These 8 T cell receptor beta chains share one sample of origin, sequenced in a study of CD8 T cells in ankylosing spondylitis. TCRdb processed the 5' RACE reads anew with MiXCR; each CDR3 protein has one entry. The sample has under 300,000 distinct CDR3 sequences, 15% to 20% seen once. The sequencing input was blood, either unsorted or a sorted T cell fraction (not recorded which). The receptors come from a male donor with ankylosing spondylitis or in good health (not recorded which).

In this sample, this clonotype turned up a few times. The rearrangement links TRBV7-3 to TRBJ2-7, with D unresolved. The germline gives CDR1 SGHTA, CDR2 FQGTGA. The V and J ends lost 2 bases and 6 bases respectively, with 14 bases between them. This CDR3 is 14 amino acids long. The CDR3 nucleotides read TGTGCCAGCAGCTTATCTGGGGAAGAGGCCGAGCAGTACTTC. Translating it yields CASSLSGEEAEQYF.

This clonotype was counted a few times. The chain uses TRBV4-1 and TRBJ2-2, with no clear D. The CDR3 runs to 15 residues. CDR1 is MGHRA and CDR2 is YSYEKL in the germline V gene. V was clipped by 0 bases and J by 4 bases, with 9 bases between them. CDR3 sequence: CASSQDPGFTGELFF. The CDR3, as DNA: TGCGCCAGCAGCCAAGATCCCGGGTTCACCGGGGAGCTGTTTTTT.

The gene calls are TRBV9 and TRBJ1-2; 8 bases are a match to TRBD1. Germline CDR1 reads SGDLS; CDR2 reads YYNGEE. V trimming: 7 bases; J trimming: 6 bases; junction bases outside the gene matches: 11. The CDR3 covers 14 residues. The CDR3 reads CASGIPGGLDGYTF. In DNA form, the CDR3 reads TGTGCCAGCGGCATCCCAGGGGGCTTAGATGGCTACACCTTC.

V is TRBV4-1 and J is TRBJ2-7, with D perhaps TRBD2 (7 bases). Trimming stripped 5 bases from V and 5 bases from J, with 16 bases between. CDR1 and CDR2 from the germline V gene are MGHRA and YSYEKL. CDR3 length: 14 amino acids. DNA for the CDR3: TGCGCCAGCAGCTACTCCGGGGGGCGCGACGAGCAGTACTTC. Amino acid sequence: CASSYSGGRDEQYF.

This clonotype was recorded a few times. J is TRBJ2-1 and V is TRBV4-1, with TRBD1 matching over 7 bases. The CDR3 covers 13 residues. V was pared by 3 bases and J by 8 bases, with 4 bases of the junction left unmatched. The germline gives CDR1 MGHRA, CDR2 YSYEKL. The CDR3 DNA sequence: TGCGCCAGCAGCCATATTCAGGGGGATGAGCAGTTCTTC. It yields the protein CASSHIQGDEQFF.

This clonotype was counted many times. The V call is TRBV7-8, the J call TRBJ2-7, with 9 bases aligning to TRBD1. Looked up from germline, CDR1 is SGHVS and CDR2 is FQNEAQ. CDR3 size: 16 residues. V trimming: 5 bases; J trimming: 4 bases; junction bases outside the gene matches: 12. CDR3 in amino acids: CASSGPWDRDGYEQYF. In nucleotides, the CDR3 is TGTGCCAGCAGCGGACCCTGGGACAGGGATGGGTACGAGCAGTACTTC.

There are a few counts of this clonotype. J is TRBJ2-1 and V is TRBV28; 13 nucleotides line up with TRBD2. The CDR3 runs 19 residues. The V gene's germline CDR1 is MDHEN and CDR2 SYDVKM. J gave up 0 bases and V 3 bases, and 8 bases lay outside the gene matches. CDR3 nucleotide sequence: TGTGCCAGCAGTTTGTCCACTAGCGGGAGGGACCCCTCCTACAATGAGCAGTTCTTC. Translated: CASSLSTSGRDPSYNEQFF.

The rearrangement links TRBV14 to TRBJ2-3; 12 nucleotides line up with TRBD2. The CDR3 has 16 amino acids. The junction had 7 bases not matched to a gene; V was cut back by 5 bases and J by 4 bases. Germline loops: CDR1 SGHDN, CDR2 FVKESK. The CDR3 spells CASSELAGGPPDTQYF. DNA of the CDR3: TGTGCCAGCAGCGAACTAGCGGGAGGCCCCCCAGATACGCAGTATTTT. Looking up the rest from reference TRBV14 and TRBJ2-3 gives the full variable domain: EAGVTQFPSHSVIEKGQTVTLRCDPISGHDNLYWYRRVMGKEIKFLLHFVKESKQDESGMPNNRFLAERTGGTYSTLKVQPAELEDSGVYFCASSELAGGPPDTQYFGPGTRLTVL.